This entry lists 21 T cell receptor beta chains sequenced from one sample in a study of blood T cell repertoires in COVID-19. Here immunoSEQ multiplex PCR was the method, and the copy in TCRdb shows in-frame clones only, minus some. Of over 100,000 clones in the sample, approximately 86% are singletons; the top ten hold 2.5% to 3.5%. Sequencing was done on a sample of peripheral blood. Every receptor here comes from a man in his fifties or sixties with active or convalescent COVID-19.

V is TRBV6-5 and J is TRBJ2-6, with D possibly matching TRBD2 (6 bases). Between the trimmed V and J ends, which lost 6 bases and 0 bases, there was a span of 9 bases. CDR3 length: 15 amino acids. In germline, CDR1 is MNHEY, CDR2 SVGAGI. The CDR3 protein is CASRREISGANVLTF. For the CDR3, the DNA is TGTGCCAGCAGACGGGAGATCTCTGGGGCCAACGTCCTGACTTTC.

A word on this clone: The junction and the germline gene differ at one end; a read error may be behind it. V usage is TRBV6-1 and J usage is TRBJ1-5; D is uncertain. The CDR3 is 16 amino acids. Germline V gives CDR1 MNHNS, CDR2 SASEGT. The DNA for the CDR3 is TGTGCCAGCAGGGAAGGCCGGTCAGCGCCTCATCAGCCCCAGCATTTT. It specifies CASREGRSAPHQPQHF.

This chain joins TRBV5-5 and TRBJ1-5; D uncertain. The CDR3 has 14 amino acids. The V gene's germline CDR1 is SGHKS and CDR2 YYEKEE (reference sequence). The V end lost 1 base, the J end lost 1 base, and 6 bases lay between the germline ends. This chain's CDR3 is CASSLLSSNQPQHF. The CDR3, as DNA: TGTGCCAGCAGCTTGCTCTCCAGCAATCAGCCCCAGCATTTT. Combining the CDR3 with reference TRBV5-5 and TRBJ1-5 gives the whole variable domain DAGVTQSPTHLIKTRGQQVTLRCSPISGHKSVSWYQQVLGQGPQFIFQYYEKEERGRGNFPDRFSARQFPNYSSELNVNALLLGDSALYLCASSLLSSNQPQHFGDGTRLSIL.

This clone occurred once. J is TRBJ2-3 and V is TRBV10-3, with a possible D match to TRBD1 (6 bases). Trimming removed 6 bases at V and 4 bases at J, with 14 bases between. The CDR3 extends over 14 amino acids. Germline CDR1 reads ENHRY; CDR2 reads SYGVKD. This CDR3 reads CAIRADRGPDTQYF. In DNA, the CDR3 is TGTGCCATCAGGGCGGACAGAGGGCCAGATACGCAGTATTTT.

The CDR3: CASGWGLAENEQYF. CDR3 bases: TGTGCCAGCGGTTGGGGACTAGCTGAGAACGAGCAGTACTTC. The V and J genes are TRBV2 and TRBJ2-7, with 9 bases matching TRBD2. V was pared by 8 bases and J by 5 bases, with 10 bases of the junction left unmatched. Germline V lookup: CDR1 SNHLY, CDR2 FYNNEI. This CDR3 has 14 amino acids. Using reference TRBV2 and TRBJ2-7 for the parts outside the CDR3, the full variable domain is EPEVTQTPSHQVTQMGQEVILRCVPISNHLYFYWYRQILGQKVEFLVSFYNNEISEKSEIFDDQFSVERPDGSNFTLKIRSTKLEDSAMYFCASGWGLAENEQYFGPGTRLTVT.

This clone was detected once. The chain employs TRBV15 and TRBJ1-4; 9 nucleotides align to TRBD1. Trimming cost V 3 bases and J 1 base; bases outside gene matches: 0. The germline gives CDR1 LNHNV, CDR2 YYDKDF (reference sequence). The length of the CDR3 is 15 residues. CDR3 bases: TGTGCCACCAGCAGGGACAGGGGAACTAATGAAAAACTGTTTTTT. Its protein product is CATSRDRGTNEKLFF. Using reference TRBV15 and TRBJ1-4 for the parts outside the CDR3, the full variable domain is DAMVIQNPRYQVTQFGKPVTLSCSQTLNHNVMYWYQQKSSQAPKLLFHYYDKDFNNEADTPDNFQSRRPNTSFCFLDIRSPGLGDTAMYLCATSRDRGTNEKLFFGSGTQLSVL.

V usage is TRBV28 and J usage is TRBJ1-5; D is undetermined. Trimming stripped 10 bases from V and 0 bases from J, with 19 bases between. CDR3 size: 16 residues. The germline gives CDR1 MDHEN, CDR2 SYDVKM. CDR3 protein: CATSRGKVYSNQPQHF. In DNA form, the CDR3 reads TGTGCCACCTCTCGAGGGAAAGTTTATAGCAATCAGCCCCAGCATTTT.

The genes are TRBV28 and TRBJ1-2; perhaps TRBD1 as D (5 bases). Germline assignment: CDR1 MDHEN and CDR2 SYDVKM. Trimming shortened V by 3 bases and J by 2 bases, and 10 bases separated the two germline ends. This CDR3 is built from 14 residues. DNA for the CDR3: TGTGCCAGCAGTTTTTTAAGGGGAAACTATGGCTACACCTTC. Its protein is CASSFLRGNYGYTF.

The CDR3 bases are TGTGCCAGCAGCCCGCGACAGTCCTCATACGAGCAGTACGTC. Its protein product is CASSPRQSSYEQYV. The chain combines TRBV2 with TRBJ2-7; D might be TRBD1 (5 bases). In germline, CDR1 is SNHLY, CDR2 FYNNEI. This CDR3 has 14 residues. V gave up 6 bases and J gave up 4 bases, with 16 bases separating them.

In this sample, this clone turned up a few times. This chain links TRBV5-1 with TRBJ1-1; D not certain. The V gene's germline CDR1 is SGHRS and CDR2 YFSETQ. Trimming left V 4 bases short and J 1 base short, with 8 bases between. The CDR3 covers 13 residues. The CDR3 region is CASSPGENTEAFF. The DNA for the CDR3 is TGCGCCAGCAGCCCCGGGGAGAACACTGAAGCTTTCTTT.

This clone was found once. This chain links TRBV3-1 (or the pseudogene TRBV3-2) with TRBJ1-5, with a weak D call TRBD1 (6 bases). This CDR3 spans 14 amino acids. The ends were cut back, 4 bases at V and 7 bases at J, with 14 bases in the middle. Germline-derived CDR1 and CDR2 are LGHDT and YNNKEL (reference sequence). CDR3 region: CASSPSLDSQPQHF. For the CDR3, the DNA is TGTGCCAGCAGCCCAAGCCTGGACAGCCAGCCCCAGCATTTT.

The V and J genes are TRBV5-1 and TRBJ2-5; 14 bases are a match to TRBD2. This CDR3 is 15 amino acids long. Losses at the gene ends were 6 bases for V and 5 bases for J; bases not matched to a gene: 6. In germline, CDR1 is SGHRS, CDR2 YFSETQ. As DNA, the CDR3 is TGCGCCAGCACGACTAGCGGGGGGGCCGATGAGACCCAGTACTTC. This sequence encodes CASTTSGGADETQYF. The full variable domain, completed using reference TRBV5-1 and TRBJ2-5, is KAGVTQTPRYLIKTRGQQVTLSCSPISGHRSVSWYQQTPGQGLQFLFEYFSETQRNKGNFPGRFSGRQFSNSRSEMNVSTLELGDSALYLCASTTSGGADETQYFGPGTRLLVL.

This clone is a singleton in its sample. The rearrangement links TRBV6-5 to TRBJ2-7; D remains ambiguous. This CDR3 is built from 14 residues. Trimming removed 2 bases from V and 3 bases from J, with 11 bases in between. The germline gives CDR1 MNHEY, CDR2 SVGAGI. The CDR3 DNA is TGTGCCAGCAGTTACAGGCAGGTGGACTACGAGCAGTACTTC. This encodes CASSYRQVDYEQYF.

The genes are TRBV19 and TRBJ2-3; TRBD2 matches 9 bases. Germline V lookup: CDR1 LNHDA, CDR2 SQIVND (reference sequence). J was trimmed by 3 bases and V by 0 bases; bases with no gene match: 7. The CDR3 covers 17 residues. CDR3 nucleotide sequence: TGTGCCAGTAGTATAGAATGGTCTAGCGGGAAGACAGATACGCAGTATTTT. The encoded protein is CASSIEWSSGKTDTQYF.

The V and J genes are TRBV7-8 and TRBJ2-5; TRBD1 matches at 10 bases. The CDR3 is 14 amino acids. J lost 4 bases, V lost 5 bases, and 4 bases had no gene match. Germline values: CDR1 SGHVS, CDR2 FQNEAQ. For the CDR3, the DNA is TGTGCCAGCAGCCCCCGGGACAGGGGAGAGACCCAGTACTTC. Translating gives CASSPRDRGETQYF. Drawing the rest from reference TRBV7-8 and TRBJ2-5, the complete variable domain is GAGVSQSPRYKVAKRGQDVALRCDPISGHVSLFWYQQALGQGPEFLTYFQNEAQLDKSGLPSDRFFAERPEGSVSTLKIQRTQQEDSAVYLCASSPRDRGETQYFGPGTRLLVL.

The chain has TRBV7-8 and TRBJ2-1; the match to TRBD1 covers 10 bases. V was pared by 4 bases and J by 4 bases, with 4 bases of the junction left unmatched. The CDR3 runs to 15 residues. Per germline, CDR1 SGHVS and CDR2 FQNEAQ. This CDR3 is CASSWGQGTYNEQFF. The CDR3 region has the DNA TGTGCCAGCAGCTGGGGACAGGGGACTTACAATGAGCAGTTCTTC.

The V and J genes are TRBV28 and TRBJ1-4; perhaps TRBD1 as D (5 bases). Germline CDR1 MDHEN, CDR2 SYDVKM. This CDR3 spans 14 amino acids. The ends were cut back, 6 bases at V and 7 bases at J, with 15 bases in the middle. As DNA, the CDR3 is TGTGCCAGCAGGTCAGGGCTTTATCCTGAAAAACTGTTTTTT. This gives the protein CASRSGLYPEKLFF.

The CDR3 region is CASSPFAPAGGEQFF. The CDR3 DNA is TGTGCCAGCAGCCCCTTTGCGCCCGCAGGGGGGGAGCAGTTCTTC. The rearrangement links TRBV27 to TRBJ2-1; perhaps TRBD1 as D (7 bases). Germline V CDR1 and CDR2: MNHEY, SMNVEV (reference sequence). The ends were cut back, 6 bases at V and 10 bases at J, with 22 bases in the middle. This CDR3 is 15 amino acids long.

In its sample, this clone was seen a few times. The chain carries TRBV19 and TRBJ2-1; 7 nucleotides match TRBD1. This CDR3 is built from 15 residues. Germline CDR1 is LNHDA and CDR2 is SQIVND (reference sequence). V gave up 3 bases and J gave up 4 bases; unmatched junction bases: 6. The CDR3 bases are TGTGCCAGTAGTATGCTCAGGGGGTATTACAATGAGCAGTTCTTC. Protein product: CASSMLRGYYNEQFF.

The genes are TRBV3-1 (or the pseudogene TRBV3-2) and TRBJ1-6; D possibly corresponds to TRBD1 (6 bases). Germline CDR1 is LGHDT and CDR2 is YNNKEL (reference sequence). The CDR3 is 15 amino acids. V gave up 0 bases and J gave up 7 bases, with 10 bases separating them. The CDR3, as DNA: TGTGCCAGCAGCCAAGATACAGGGAGCAATTCACCCCTCCACTTT. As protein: CASSQDTGSNSPLHF.

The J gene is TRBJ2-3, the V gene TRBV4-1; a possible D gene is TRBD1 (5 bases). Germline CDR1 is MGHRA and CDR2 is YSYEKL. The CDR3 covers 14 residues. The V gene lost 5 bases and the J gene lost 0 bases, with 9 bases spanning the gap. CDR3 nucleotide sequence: TGCGCCAGCAGCGGTCAGGGAAGCACAGATACGCAGTATTTT. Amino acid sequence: CASSGQGSTDTQYF.